The 8 T cell receptor beta chains reported below all come from one sample, sequenced in a study of tumor-infiltrating lymphocytes in primary liver carcinoma. From approximately 20-30 mg of unsorted bulk tissue, DNA and RNA were co-extracted together. The template, approximately 500 ng total RNA, yielded TCR beta cDNA made with a constant-region primer. Each TCR beta library was derived from three nested multiplex PCR rounds that employed slightly modified ARM-PCR. Forward primers for TRBV1-TRBV30 and a C-beta reverse primer served the first two PCR rounds, at approximately 10 cycles each. Via MiXCR, TCRdb re-called the multiplex PCR reads, giving one row per CDR3 protein. The table lists around 80,000 distinct CDR3 sequences, approximately 69% of them singletons. Material for sequencing was tumor-adjacent normal liver tissue. All receptors come from a man aged 40-49 years with primary liver carcinoma and hepatitis B virus infection.

Regarding this clonotype: The missing conserved phenylalanine or tryptophan at the end of this CDR3 makes a read error likely. No DNA is shown, since the ends of the CDR3 on it are uncertain; the CDR3 is the one TCRdb lists. The chain recombines TRBV29-1 with TRBJ2-7; the D call in the table, TRBD1, was not verified against the DNA. CDR1 and CDR2 from the germline V gene are SQVTM and ANQGSEA. The CDR3 length equals 13 residues, ends included. CDR3 loop: CSATGEVSYEQYL.

The chain uses TRBV4-1 and TRBJ2-3; no definite D call. Trimming shortened V by 0 bases and J by 1 base, and 5 bases separated the two germline ends. CDR1 and CDR2 from the germline V gene are MGHRA and YSYEKL. The CDR3 spans 14 residues. This CDR3 reads CASSQDPGTDTQYF. Here the CDR3 DNA reads TGCGCCAGCAGCCAAGATCCAGGCACAGATACGCAGTATTTT.

This clonotype came up many times. The chain employs TRBV6-5 and TRBJ1-4, with D uncertain. The CDR3 loop spans 15 amino acids. In germline, CDR1 is MNHEY, CDR2 SVGAGI. The ends were cut back, 2 bases at V and 1 base at J, with 8 bases in the middle. This chain's CDR3 is CASSYRSRTNEKLFF. The CDR3 DNA reads as TGTGCCAGCAGTTACCGGTCGCGAACTAATGAAAAACTGTTTTTT.

For this clonotype: One end of the junction fails to match germline, which may point to a read error. This chain connects TRBV11-2 to TRBJ2-1, with 9 nucleotides matching TRBD2. Germline CDR1 reads SGHAT; CDR2 reads FQNNGV. This CDR3 is 16 amino acids long. The CDR3 DNA reads TGTACCTGCAGCTTAGAGCTCCTAGCGGGAATGAACGAGCAGTCCTTC. Translated: CTCSLELLAGMNEQSF.

In regard to this clonotype: A junction end diverges from the germline sequence, so it may reflect a read error. V gene TRBV10-3 combines with J gene TRBJ2-7; D is unresolved. Per the germline V gene, CDR1 is ENHRY and CDR2 is SYGVKD. The CDR3 is 12 residues long. The CDR3: CAISEAGQEEHF. For the CDR3, the DNA is TGTGCCATCAGTGAAGCTGGGCAAGAGGAGCACTTC.

Points on this clonotype: At one boundary the junction diverges from the germline segment, which might be a read error. The chain combines TRBV11-1 with TRBJ2-3, with 8 bases identical to TRBD2. The CDR3 runs 14 residues. Germline assignment: CDR1 SGHAT and CDR2 FQDESV (reference sequence). CDR3 sequence reads: CASAGGAGTDTRYF. The CDR3 DNA sequence: TGTGCCAGCGCGGGGGGAGCTGGCACAGATACGCGGTATTTT.

This clonotype was seen more than once but under ten times. No conserved phenylalanine or tryptophan is present at the end of the CDR3, so a read error is the likely explanation. The chain has TRBV29-1 and TRBJ2-1, with 8 bases aligning to TRBD2. The germline V gene has CDR1 SQVTM and CDR2 ANQGSEA. With 6 bases clipped from V and 8 bases from J, the junction kept 6 bases outside the gene matches. The CDR3 spans 12 residues. CDR3 sequence reads: CSVRLAGYEQFL. The CDR3 coding sequence is TGCAGCGTCCGATTAGCGGGATATGAGCAGTTCCTC.

Ten or more counts support this clonotype. The chain couples TRBV4-3 to TRBJ2-3; D is uncertain. The CDR3 sequence is 12 residues long. Germline-derived CDR1 and CDR2 are LGHNA and YSLEER. V lost 3 bases and J lost 6, with 7 bases in between. The CDR3 protein is CASSHETDTQYF. The CDR3 nucleotides read TGCGCCAGCAGCCATGAGACCGATACGCAGTATTTT.